The sample holds a few counts of the clone carrying this T cell receptor beta chain. The data were taken from a study of shared clonotypes between healthy human individuals. Profiled with immunoSEQ multiplex PCR; TCRdb holds only in-frame clones, not every one. In the table there are about 470,000 clones, roughly three quarters of which are singletons. There were no recent acute infections or vaccinations among the donors, who were healthy HIV-negative adults. Every donor was a Caucasian adult from Nashville, Tennessee. The J segment lost 7 bases and the V segment lost 5 bases, leaving 12 bases of the junction unmatched. CDR3 size: 16 residues. The germline V gene encodes CDR1 SGHAT and CDR2 FQNNGV.

Material for sequencing was PBMCs. The TCR was taken from a woman in her 40s in good health. Some clones in this sample may be carry-over from other donors' samples. This chain links TRBV11-2 with TRBJ2-7, with 12 bases that match TRBD2. The CDR3 protein is CASSPRLAGDPGEQYF. The CDR3 DNA follows: TGTGCCAGCAGCCCGCGACTAGCGGGAGACCCGGGGGAGCAGTACTTC.